What follows are 22 T cell receptor beta chains derived from one specimen sequenced in a study of post-analysis software for immune sequencing data. Unique molecular identifiers tagged the TCR beta cDNA libraries. One entry per CDR3 protein, called by TCRdb with MiXCR from the PCR reads. The repertoire holds hundreds of thousands of distinct CDR3 sequences, with approximately 53% as singletons. Findings and caveats of the study: In patients, TRBV5-6, TRBV5-1 and TRBV20-1 belonged to roughly 5 TRBV segments found more frequently than in controls.

These TCRs' antigens remain unknown. Sequencing was performed on blood. These receptors came from a girl aged 10-17 years with multiple sclerosis.

The chain carries TRBV7-3 and TRBJ2-3; TRBD2 agrees at 9 bases. The CDR3 spans 17 residues. Germline values: CDR1 SGHTA, CDR2 FQGTGA. With V trimmed by 5 bases and J by 2 bases, 11 bases remained unmatched. CDR3 nucleotide sequence: TGTGCCAGCAGCCCCTCGGGTAGCGGGAGCCCCACAGATACGCAGTATTTT. Its protein is CASSPSGSGSPTDTQYF.

J is TRBJ2-1 and V is TRBV20-1, with TRBD2 as a possible D gene (5 bases). This CDR3 comprises 15 residues. Trimming took off 0 bases at V and 2 bases at J, with 11 bases between the two ends. Germline V gene data show CDR1 as DFQATT and CDR2 as SNEGSKA (reference sequence). CDR3 loop: CSARDRIGAYNEQFF. CDR3 DNA: TGCAGTGCTAGAGACCGTATCGGGGCCTACAATGAGCAGTTCTTC.

The chain is built from TRBV25-1 and TRBJ2-5; 12 nucleotides align to TRBD1. The ends lost 6 bases at V and 5 bases at J; junction bases unmatched: 10. The CDR3 is 16 amino acids. Germline CDR1 and CDR2: MGHDK and SYGVNS. The CDR3 loop is CASRSGTGGRSETQYF. For the CDR3, the DNA is TGTGCCAGCAGATCCGGGACAGGGGGCCGTTCGGAGACCCAGTACTTC.

The rearrangement links TRBV6-1 to TRBJ2-7; TRBD1 aligns across 7 bases. Gene TRBJ2-5 matches the end of the DNA better, so the J call may be wrong. The CDR3 runs 15 residues. Germline-derived CDR1 and CDR2 are MNHNS and SASEGT. DNA of the CDR3: TGTGCCAGCAGTGCGGGCAGGGGGTCTGTTGAGACCCAGTACTTC. Its translation: CASSAGRGSVETQYF.

This clonotype has just a few counts. The CDR3 protein is CSVPSRAGASTYEQYF. The CDR3 region has the DNA TGCAGCGTTCCTTCCCGGGCGGGGGCTTCCACCTACGAGCAGTACTTC. This chain uses TRBV29-1 with TRBJ2-5, with a tentative D call TRBD2 (7 bases). The J call is doubtful: the DNA matches TRBJ2-7 better. Germline-derived CDR1 and CDR2 are SQVTM and ANQGSEA. The CDR3 has 16 residues.

The CDR3 reads CASSFRLTSGDYNEQFF. In DNA form, the CDR3 reads TGTGCCAGCAGTTTCCGCCTCACTAGCGGGGACTACAATGAGCAGTTCTTC. V is TRBV12-3 or TRBV12-4 and J is TRBJ2-1, with 10 bases identical to TRBD2. Trimming removed 3 bases from V and 3 bases from J; junction bases left unmatched: 8. The CDR3 has 17 residues.

V is TRBV20-1 and J is TRBJ1-4; D is unclear. Looked up from germline, CDR1 is DFQATT and CDR2 is SNEGSKA (reference sequence). The length of the CDR3 is 12 residues. With 5 bases removed from V and 7 bases from J, the gap between germline ends came to 11 bases. CDR3 amino acids: CSAQDRVEKLFF. The CDR3 bases are TGCAGTGCTCAGGACCGGGTTGAAAAACTGTTTTTT.

The J gene is TRBJ2-7, the V gene TRBV5-5; maybe TRBD1 (5 bases). Looked up from germline, CDR1 is SGHKS and CDR2 is YYEKEE (reference sequence). V was cut by 0 bases and J by 2 bases, with 18 bases left in between. The CDR3 covers 17 residues. The DNA for the CDR3 is TGTGCCAGCAGCTTGGTCTCAGGGTCAATAGGGGCCTACGAGCAGTACTTC. Protein product: CASSLVSGSIGAYEQYF.

The V and J genes are TRBV29-1 and TRBJ2-5; TRBD2 agrees at 13 bases. Looked up from germline, CDR1 is SQVTM and CDR2 is ANQGSEA. The junction had 1 base not matched to a gene; V was cut back by 6 bases and J by 3 bases. The CDR3 spans 13 residues. For the CDR3, the DNA is TGCAGCGTCGGGACTAGCGGGAAAGAGACCCAGTACTTC. Translating it yields CSVGTSGKETQYF.

The chain employs TRBV7-6 and TRBJ2-3; 10 positions match TRBD2. The germline gives CDR1 SGHVS, CDR2 FNYEAQ. Unmatched junction bases numbered 9, after V lost 5 bases and J lost 4 bases. The CDR3 is 16 residues long. The CDR3 region has the DNA TGTGCCAGCAGCCGGCAGGGACTAGCGCCGCCAGATACGCAGTATTTT. It translates to CASSRQGLAPPDTQYF.

The chain combines TRBV2 with TRBJ2-1; maybe TRBD2 (5 bases). The V end was cut by 6 bases, the J end by 11 bases, with 23 bases between. Germline assignment: CDR1 SNHLY and CDR2 FYNNEI. The CDR3 spans 15 residues. CDR3 loop: CASSRTADGRGKQFF. In DNA, the CDR3 is TGTGCCAGCAGCCGAACGGCCGACGGACGGGGTAAGCAGTTCTTC. The whole variable domain, remainder taken from reference TRBV2 and TRBJ2-1, is EPEVTQTPSHQVTQMGQEVILRCVPISNHLYFYWYRQILGQKVEFLVSFYNNEISEKSEIFDDQFSVERPDGSNFTLKIRSTKLEDSAMYFCASSRTADGRGKQFFGPGTRLTVL.

This clonotype has more than one count but fewer than ten. This chain connects TRBV7-3 to TRBJ2-7; D uncertain. Germline lookup yields CDR1 SGHTA and CDR2 FQGTGA. V was pared by 9 bases and J by 5 bases, with 2 bases between. This CDR3 is 8 amino acids long. In DNA, the CDR3 is TGTGCCAGTGACGAGCAGTACTTC. Its translation: CASDEQYF.

The V call is TRBV6-6, the J call TRBJ2-2, with TRBD2 identical over 9 bases. V lost 4 bases and J lost 4; bases outside the gene matches: 7. From germline, CDR1 is MNHNY and CDR2 SVGAGI (reference sequence). The CDR3 loop spans 16 amino acids. DNA of the CDR3: TGTGCCAGCAGTTCCTTAGCGGGAGAGGTCACCGGGGAGCTGTTTTTT. Protein product: CASSSLAGEVTGELFF.

The J gene is TRBJ2-3, the V gene TRBV27, with D perhaps TRBD2 (7 bases). V shed 5 bases and J shed 5 bases, with 17 bases lying between them. From germline, CDR1 is MNHEY and CDR2 SMNVEV (reference sequence). This CDR3 has 15 amino acids. The CDR3 region is CASSPPGRGQDTQYF. CDR3 sequence (DNA): TGTGCCAGCAGTCCCCCTGGGCGGGGGCAAGATACGCAGTATTTT.

The chain recombines TRBV7-9 with TRBJ1-4, with 11 bases that match TRBD1. V was pared by 4 bases and J by 1 base, with 2 bases of the junction left unmatched. The germline V gene has CDR1 SEHNR and CDR2 FQNEAQ (reference sequence). This CDR3 contains 16 residues. The CDR3 region is CASSWDRGLTNEKLFF. The CDR3 DNA is TGTGCCAGCAGCTGGGACAGGGGGTTAACTAATGAAAAACTGTTTTTT.

DNA of the CDR3: TGCGCCAGCAGGGGGGGAAGCGAGACCCAGTTCTTC. Residues: CASRGGSETQFF. The chain combines TRBV5-1 with TRBJ2-5; tentatively, D is TRBD2 (6 bases). The closer fit of TRBJ2-1 to the DNA end suggests the J call may be wrong. Germline V gene sequence: CDR1 SGHRS, CDR2 YFSETQ. The CDR3 totals 12 residues.

This clonotype was detected only a few times. The chain couples TRBV9 to TRBJ2-5, with TRBD2 matching over 13 bases. V lost 2 bases and J lost 3; bases outside the gene matches: 4. CDR1 is SGDLS and CDR2 is YYNGEE in the germline V gene. There are 16 residues in the CDR3. Here the CDR3 reads CASSVGLAGVEETQYF. CDR3 DNA: TGTGCCAGCAGCGTCGGACTAGCGGGAGTTGAAGAGACCCAGTACTTC.

The CDR3 here is CASSLVQGGYYEQYF. DNA for the CDR3: TGTGCCAGCAGCTTAGTACAGGGCGGCTACTACGAGCAGTACTTC. The rearrangement uses TRBV11-2 and TRBJ2-7; D may be TRBD1 (6 bases). The V end was cut by 1 base, the J end by 3 bases, with 13 bases between. Germline CDR1 and CDR2: SGHAT and FQNNGV. The CDR3 extends over 15 amino acids. The whole variable domain, remainder taken from reference TRBV11-2 and TRBJ2-7, is EAGVAQSPRYKIIEKRQSVAFWCNPISGHATLYWYQQILGQGPKLLIQFQNNGVVDDSQLPKDRFSAERLKGVDSTLKIQPAKLEDSAVYLCASSLVQGGYYEQYFGPGTRLTVT.

The chain's CDR3 is CASSLVVAGGSLTQYF. The CDR3 DNA reads as TGTGCCAGCAGCTTAGTGGTAGCGGGGGGATCCCTGACGCAGTATTTT. This sequence joins TRBV11-2 and TRBJ2-3; 10 positions match TRBD2. V lost 1 base and J lost 9; bases outside the gene matches: 10. The CDR3 length is 16 residues. Per the germline V gene, CDR1 is SGHAT and CDR2 is FQNNGV. The entire variable domain, with the rest obtained from reference TRBV11-2 and TRBJ2-3, is as follows: EAGVAQSPRYKIIEKRQSVAFWCNPISGHATLYWYQQILGQGPKLLIQFQNNGVVDDSQLPKDRFSAERLKGVDSTLKIQPAKLEDSAVYLCASSLVVAGGSLTQYFGPGTRLTVL.

The chain is built from TRBV20-1 and TRBJ2-1; TRBD2 matches 8 bases. The germline gives CDR1 DFQATT, CDR2 SNEGSKA (reference sequence). CDR3 size: 14 residues. The V and J ends lost 4 bases and 9 bases, in that order; junction bases with no gene match: 11. This CDR3 reads CSANPWTSYGEQFF. CDR3 in DNA: TGCAGTGCTAATCCTTGGACTAGCTATGGTGAGCAGTTCTTC.

This clonotype was seen more than once but under ten times. V gene TRBV20-1 combines with J gene TRBJ1-2, with unresolved D. V gave up 1 base and J gave up 0 bases, with 6 bases separating them. CDR1 and CDR2 from the germline V gene are DFQATT and SNEGSKA (reference sequence). The CDR3 is 13 amino acids. This CDR3 is CSARATPNYGYTF. CDR3 nucleotide sequence: TGCAGTGCTAGAGCTACGCCTAACTATGGCTACACCTTC.

The chain joins TRBV6-6 to TRBJ2-7; 11 nucleotides align to TRBD1. V was pared by 2 bases and J by 2 bases, with 2 bases of the junction left unmatched. Germline V gene data show CDR1 as MNHNY and CDR2 as SVGAGI (reference sequence). The CDR3 runs 15 residues. Here the CDR3 DNA reads TGTGCCAGCAGTTACGGGGACAGGGGGACCTACGAGCAGTACTTC. Protein product: CASSYGDRGTYEQYF.